The T cell receptor beta chain under discussion was sequenced for a study of OX40 agonist ivuxolimab in advanced cancers. Researchers took blood at baseline, on cycle 4 day 1, and on cycle 7 day 1. The CDR3 contains 16 residues. V shed 5 bases and J 3 bases; nucleotides not matched to a gene: 7. The germline V gene has CDR1 MNHGY and CDR2 SVAAGI. Data came from immunoSEQ multiplex PCR; TCRdb stores just in-frame clones and leaves some out. The sample has approximately 11,000 clones, roughly 69% seen once. The receptor's source is an adult with an advanced solid tumor such as melanoma, head and neck, liver or kidney cancer. Specimen: CD4+ or CD8+ T cells sorted from blood, collected in a trial of the OX40 agonist ivuxolimab. V usage is TRBV6-9 and J usage is TRBJ2-2, with TRBD2 identical over 9 bases. The CDR3 DNA is TGTGCCAGCAGTAGCCGTTTAGCGGGAGACACCGGGGAGCTGTTTTTT. Translated: CASSSRLAGDTGELFF.